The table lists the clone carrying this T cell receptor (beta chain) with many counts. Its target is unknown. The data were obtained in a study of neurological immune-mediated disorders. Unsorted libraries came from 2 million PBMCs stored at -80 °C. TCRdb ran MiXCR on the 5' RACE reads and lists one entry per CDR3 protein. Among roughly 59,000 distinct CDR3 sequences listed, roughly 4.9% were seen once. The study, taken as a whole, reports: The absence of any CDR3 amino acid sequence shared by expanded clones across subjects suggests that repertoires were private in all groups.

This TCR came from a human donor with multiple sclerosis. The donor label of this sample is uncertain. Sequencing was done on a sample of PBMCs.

The CDR3 DNA reads TGCAGTGCTAGTTCCCGTCCCACAGATACGCAGTATTTT. Protein sequence: CSASSRPTDTQYF. V and J are TRBV20-1 and TRBJ2-3; D uncertain. The CDR3 length is 13 residues. Germline V gives CDR1 DFQATT, CDR2 SNEGSKA (reference sequence). The germline V and J ends were trimmed by 3 bases and 2 bases, with 9 bases remaining between them.